The T cell receptor (beta chain) described here comes from a study of blood T cell repertoires in COVID-19 (dated by TCRdb to between 2020 and 2021). About the study as a whole: Samples covering the acute and convalescent phases of COVID-19 were provided by collaborators in the United States, Italy and Spain. The prospective study material was composed of cDNA or gDNA derived from T cells, B-cell-depleted T cells, or PBMCs. Deeply sampled blood TCRbeta repertoires from subjects exposed to, actively infected with, or recovered from COVID-19 were included in the dataset. The repertoires were made available in a free public database intended to serve as a resource for research on the immune response to SARS-CoV-2. Samples were obtained from the ongoing ImmuneRACE study (first 160 participants) and from 1,254 subjects provided by 6 global collaborators. Nearly every sample came with metadata listing a de-identified subject ID, COVID-19 status, age in years and sex. HLA class I and class II types, where available, came from metadata supplied by the sample provider rather than from assay-based typing.

Whole blood was collected in K2EDTA tubes by collaborating institutions according to the institutions' own protocols. Collaborator samples were shipped for TCRbeta analysis as frozen whole blood, isolated PBMCs, or DNA extracted from either sample type. General conclusions and limits of the study: The quantity of clinical and demographic metadata differed by source and by participant and was supplied without curation.

CDR1 and CDR2 are drawn from the germline V gene: MDHEN, SYDVKM. The CDR3, cysteine through phenylalanine, is 13 amino acids long. This entry keeps only the CDR3 DNA: 39 bases, framed from base 1. Compared with germline, V lacks 9 bases and J lacks 2 bases; bases without a gene match: 6. In regard to this clone: This clone's antigen is unknown. No much larger clonotype is one base removed from it; base qualities were not supplied.

TCRbeta CDR3 regions were amplified from genomic DNA by means of the immunoSEQ Assay, a bias-controlled multiplex PCR. As for the original processing: The number of nucleated cells in each sample was estimated by amplification of reference gene primers within the assay. To quantify the absolute abundance of each unique TCRbeta CDR3 rearrangement, sequence reads were collapsed and filtered. For each sample, productive Simpson clonality was calculated by taking the square root of Simpson's diversity index across productive rearrangements. TCRdb took this table from immuneACCESS and kept in-frame rearrangements with V and J called. Such tables lack part of the clones; where checked against another copy, unresolved V genes explain under half of the gap, and the rest is unexplained. V and J calls and clone size come straight from that table; D and trimming were deduced from the DNA. The sample table contains around 130,000 clones; only one count was recorded for roughly three quarters of them. The leading ten clones occupy 6.5% to 9% of the sample.

This sequence was found in a human donor in a cohort sampled during active COVID-19. The rearrangement joined TRBV28 to TRBJ2-7; the central 8 bases match TRBD2. Material: peripheral blood. The CDR3 reads CASERLAPYEQYF. The DNA reads as follows: TGTGCCAGTGAAAGACTAGCGCCCTACGAGCAGTACTTC.